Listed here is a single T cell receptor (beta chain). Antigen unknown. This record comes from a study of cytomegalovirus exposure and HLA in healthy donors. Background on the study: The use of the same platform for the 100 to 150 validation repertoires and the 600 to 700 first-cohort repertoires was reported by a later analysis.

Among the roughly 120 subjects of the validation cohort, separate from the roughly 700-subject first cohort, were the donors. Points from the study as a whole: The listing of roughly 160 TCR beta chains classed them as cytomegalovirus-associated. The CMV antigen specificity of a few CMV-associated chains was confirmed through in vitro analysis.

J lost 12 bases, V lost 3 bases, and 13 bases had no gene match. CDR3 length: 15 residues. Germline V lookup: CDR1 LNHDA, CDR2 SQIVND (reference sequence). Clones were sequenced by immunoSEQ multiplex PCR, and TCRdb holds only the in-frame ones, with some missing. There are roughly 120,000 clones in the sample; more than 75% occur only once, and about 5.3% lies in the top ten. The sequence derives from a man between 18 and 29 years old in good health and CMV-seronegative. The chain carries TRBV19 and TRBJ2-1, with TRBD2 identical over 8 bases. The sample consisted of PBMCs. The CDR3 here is CASSIGGGVSPGQFF. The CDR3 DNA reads TGTGCCAGTAGTATCGGGGGGGGAGTCAGCCCCGGGCAGTTCTTC.